Shown below are 28 T cell receptor beta chains from a single sample sequenced in a study of OX40 agonist ivuxolimab in advanced cancers. The data were produced by immunoSEQ multiplex PCR, yet TCRdb's version contains in-frame clones alone and is incomplete. The sample holds about 34,000 clones, roughly 80% seen once. The sample here was CD4+ or CD8+ T cells sorted from blood, taken in a trial of the OX40 agonist ivuxolimab. The source of these receptors is an adult with an advanced solid tumor such as melanoma, head and neck, liver or kidney cancer.

The rearrangement joins TRBV6-4 to TRBJ2-7; maybe TRBD2 (5 bases). The CDR3 runs to 14 residues. From germline, CDR1 is MRHNA and CDR2 SNTAGT. Trimming stripped 1 base from V and 12 bases from J, with 19 bases between. CDR3 amino acids: CASSDFLTRFPRYF. CDR3 bases: TGTGCCAGCAGTGACTTCTTAACTAGATTCCCCCGGTACTTC.

V and J are TRBV19 and TRBJ1-5; a weak D match, TRBD1 (5 bases). Trimming took 1 base from V and 6 from J, leaving 13 bases between them. Germline V gives CDR1 LNHDA, CDR2 SQIVND (reference sequence). This CDR3 region has 15 residues. CDR3 DNA sequence: TGTGCCAGTAGTATAGCTGACAGATCCAGTCAGCCCCAGCATTTT. It yields the protein CASSIADRSSQPQHF.

The chain employs TRBV6-6 and TRBJ1-1; tentatively, D is TRBD1 (5 bases). The CDR3 has 15 residues. V was cut by 6 bases and J by 5 bases, with 19 bases left in between. Germline V gene sequence: CDR1 MNHNY, CDR2 SVGAGI (reference sequence). The CDR3 loop is CASSTLRGFQTEAFF. Written as DNA, the CDR3 is TGTGCCAGCAGCACACTTAGGGGTTTTCAGACTGAAGCTTTCTTT.

The V and J genes are TRBV5-5 and TRBJ2-7, with D possibly being TRBD1 or TRBD2 (5 bases each). The CDR3 is 16 residues long. In germline, CDR1 is SGHKS, CDR2 YYEKEE (reference sequence). V was clipped by 2 bases and J by 5 bases, with 20 bases between them. CDR3 residues: CASSFHARGPDHEQYF. The CDR3 DNA is TGTGCCAGCAGCTTTCACGCCCGGGGCCCAGACCACGAGCAGTACTTC.

The chain joins TRBV30 to TRBJ1-2; the D is unclear. V shed 1 base and J shed 4 bases, with 7 bases lying between them. The CDR3 covers 12 residues. CDR1 GTSNPN and CDR2 SVGIG come from the germline V gene (reference sequence). In DNA form, the CDR3 reads TGTGCCTGGAGTGATGACTTCTATGGCTACACCTTC. Translating gives CAWSDDFYGYTF.

The CDR3 here is CARPWSGGAYEQFF. The CDR3 DNA sequence: TGTGCCAGGCCATGGAGCGGGGGGGCTTATGAGCAGTTCTTC. This rearrangement joins TRBV6-6 to TRBJ2-1, with 10 bases that match TRBD2. The CDR3 loop spans 14 amino acids. The V and J ends lost 9 bases and 8 bases, in that order; junction bases with no gene match: 10. Germline assignment: CDR1 MNHNY and CDR2 SVGAGI (reference sequence).

The CDR3 nucleotides are TGTGCCAGCAGCTTAGGTTTACAGGTTTCGGGAAACACCATATATTTT. Amino acids: CASSLGLQVSGNTIYF. The rearrangement joins TRBV7-8 to TRBJ1-3; tentatively, D is TRBD1 (5 bases). Trimming shortened V by 1 base and J by 4 bases, and 14 bases separated the two germline ends. CDR3 size: 16 residues. Germline CDR1 is SGHVS and CDR2 is FQNEAQ.

This rearrangement joins TRBV11-2 to TRBJ2-7, with D possibly TRBD1 on 5 matching bases. Germline V gene lookup returns CDR1 SGHAT and CDR2 FQNNGV. Trimming cost V 1 base and J 2 bases, with 9 bases left between them. The CDR3 covers 14 residues. The chain's CDR3 is CASSLGVRAYEQYF. For the CDR3, the DNA is TGTGCCAGCAGCTTAGGAGTCAGGGCCTACGAGCAGTACTTC.

This clone was counted a few times. The chain carries TRBV7-2 and TRBJ2-3; no definite D call. Germline CDR1 is SGHTA and CDR2 is FQGNSA. CDR3 size: 12 residues. The V and J ends lost 7 bases and 6 bases respectively, with 11 bases between them. In DNA, the CDR3 is TGTGCCAGCACCCTATCGAGGGATACGCAGTATTTT. This sequence encodes CASTLSRDTQYF. The variable domain in full, with the rest retrieved from reference TRBV7-2 and TRBJ2-3, is GAGVSQSPSNKVTEKGKDVELRCDPISGHTALYWYRQSLGQGLEFLIYFQGNSAPDKSGLPSDRFSAERTGGSVSTLTIQRTQQEDSAVYLCASTLSRDTQYFGPGTRLTVL.

This chain links TRBV29-1 with TRBJ1-1; D might be TRBD1 (6 bases). CDR3 size: 12 residues. CDR1 SQVTM and CDR2 ANQGSEA come from the germline V gene. Deletions cut 6 bases from V and 1 base from J, with 9 bases between. CDR3 bases: TGCAGCGTAGGACAGTCGAACACTGAAGCTTTCTTT. Its translation: CSVGQSNTEAFF. Drawing the rest from reference TRBV29-1 and TRBJ1-1, the complete variable domain is SAVISQKPSRDICQRGTSLTIQCQVDSQVTMMFWYRQQPGQSLTLIATANQGSEATYESGFVIDKFPISRPNLTFSTLTVSNMSPEDSSIYLCSVGQSNTEAFFGQGTRLTVV.

V usage is TRBV6-5 and J usage is TRBJ1-5, with D unresolved. The germline V and J ends were trimmed by 8 bases and 0 bases, with 8 bases remaining between them. Germline V gives CDR1 MNHEY, CDR2 SVGAGI. The CDR3 extends over 13 amino acids. This CDR3 reads CASDDYSNQPQHF. CDR3 bases: TGTGCCAGCGACGACTATAGCAATCAGCCCCAGCATTTT.

This chain connects TRBV14 to TRBJ1-6; D is undetermined. Trimming cost V 4 bases and J 9 bases, with 13 bases left between them. This CDR3 has 14 amino acids. The germline V gene has CDR1 SGHDN and CDR2 FVKESK. CDR3 in amino acids: CASSPRTFSSPLHF. As DNA, the CDR3 is TGTGCCAGCAGCCCAAGGACCTTCTCTTCACCCCTCCACTTT.

The V call is TRBV19, the J call TRBJ2-2; D might be TRBD1 (5 bases). V lost 5 bases and J 6 bases, leaving 7 bases between the germline ends. Germline CDR1 LNHDA, CDR2 SQIVND (reference sequence). There are 12 residues in the CDR3. The CDR3 here is CASSQGPGELFF. The CDR3 DNA reads TGTGCCAGTAGTCAGGGCCCCGGGGAGCTGTTTTTT.

This chain uses TRBV5-8 with TRBJ1-1; TRBD1 agrees at 9 bases. This CDR3 spans 16 amino acids. V lost 0 bases and J lost 3; bases outside the gene matches: 6. Germline-derived CDR1 and CDR2 are SGHTS and YDEGEE. The CDR3 here is CASSLDNRDRDTEAFF. In nucleotides, the CDR3 is TGTGCCAGCAGCTTGGACAACCGGGACAGGGACACTGAAGCTTTCTTT.

The chain couples TRBV6-6 to TRBJ1-4, with a tentative D call TRBD1 (5 bases). Per the germline V gene, CDR1 is MNHNY and CDR2 is SVGAGI (reference sequence). This CDR3 region has 12 residues. V was cut by 8 bases and J by 8 bases, with 12 bases left in between. The CDR3 sequence is CASGTGEEKLFF. The CDR3 nucleotides are TGTGCCAGCGGAACGGGGGAGGAAAAACTGTTTTTT.

This clone showed up just once. The chain joins TRBV6-4 to TRBJ1-2, with a weak D call TRBD1 (6 bases). The germline V gene has CDR1 MRHNA and CDR2 SNTAGT. This CDR3 region has 15 residues. Trimming removed 5 bases at V and 3 bases at J, with 16 bases between. The CDR3 nucleotides are TGTGCCAGCAGTACGACCCCGGGGGGCGACTATGGCTACACCTTC. Its translation: CASSTTPGGDYGYTF.

This clone appeared once. This chain uses TRBV10-2 with TRBJ2-1; tentative D call: TRBD1 (5 bases). This CDR3 comprises 15 residues. CDR1 is WSHSY and CDR2 is SAAADI in the germline V gene. V lost 8 bases and J lost 0, with 14 bases in between. The CDR3 DNA reads TGCGCCAGCCTACAGGACCTAAGCTCCTACAATGAGCAGTTCTTC. Encoded protein: CASLQDLSSYNEQFF.

The chain carries TRBV7-6 and TRBJ2-1; 11 bases agree with TRBD2. There are 15 residues in the CDR3. The V gene's germline CDR1 is SGHVS and CDR2 FNYEAQ. The V gene end was trimmed by 5 bases and the J gene end by 6 bases; junction bases not matched to a gene: 6. The CDR3 loop is CASSRLAGTINEQFF. The CDR3 DNA reads as TGTGCCAGCAGCCGACTAGCGGGAACTATCAATGAGCAGTTCTTC.

The rearrangement links TRBV7-5 to TRBJ1-1. TRBV7-5 is designated a pseudogene. There are 15 residues in the CDR3. CDR3: CVRSLDDRGGTEAFF. DNA of the CDR3: TGTGTCAGAAGCTTAGATGATAGGGGGGGCACTGAAGCTTTCTTT.

The V call is TRBV25-1, the J call TRBJ2-7; D is unresolved. V lost 4 bases and J lost 4, with 5 bases in between. The CDR3 extends over 11 amino acids. Germline-derived CDR1 and CDR2 are MGHDK and SYGVNS. In DNA form, the CDR3 reads TGTGCCAGCAGTGCCTATTACGAGCAGTACTTC. Translated, it gives CASSAYYEQYF.

The chain uses TRBV6-6 and TRBJ2-1; D ambiguous. The V end was cut by 2 bases, the J end by 5 bases, with 16 bases between. CDR3 length: 16 residues. CDR1 and CDR2 (germline): MNHNY, SVGAGI (reference sequence). CDR3 sequence (DNA): TGTGCCAGCAGTTACGGTGGGCAACTGGGCCACAATGAGCAGTTCTTC. As protein: CASSYGGQLGHNEQFF.

The gene calls are TRBV5-1 and TRBJ2-6; D remains unclear. There are 15 residues in the CDR3. The germline gives CDR1 SGHRS, CDR2 YFSETQ. Between the trimmed V and J ends, which lost 4 bases and 0 bases, there was a span of 8 bases. CDR3: CASSLTTSGANVLTF. The CDR3 DNA follows: TGCGCCAGCAGCCTAACTACCTCTGGGGCCAACGTCCTGACTTTC.

This clone was picked up a small number of times. CDR3: CASTPAGRGEQFF. The CDR3 coding sequence is TGTGCCAGCACCCCGGCTGGCAGAGGTGAGCAGTTCTTC. This chain connects TRBV6-1 to TRBJ2-1; D gene unclear. The ends were cut back, 7 bases at V and 9 bases at J, with 16 bases in the middle. The CDR3 runs to 13 residues. Germline V CDR1 and CDR2: MNHNS, SASEGT.

This clone was seen a handful of times. The genes are TRBV4-1 and TRBJ1-6; no clear D. CDR1 is MGHRA and CDR2 is YSYEKL in the germline V gene. V lost 7 bases to trimming and J lost 0 bases, with 10 bases between them. The CDR3 loop spans 15 amino acids. CDR3 sequence (DNA): TGCGCCAGCACGAGTGCCCTCTCCTATAATTCACCCCTCCACTTT. It translates to CASTSALSYNSPLHF.

The genes are TRBV7-3 and TRBJ2-2, with D perhaps assigned TRBD1 or TRBD2 (5 bases each). Germline V gene sequence: CDR1 SGHTA, CDR2 FQGTGA. The CDR3 is 16 amino acids. Trimming removed 5 bases from V and 4 bases from J, with 17 bases in between. CDR3 sequence reads: CASSPEGLSGTGELFF. In DNA form, the CDR3 reads TGTGCCAGCAGCCCCGAGGGGCTCTCGGGCACCGGGGAGCTGTTTTTT.

The CDR3 region is CASRGTTTNSPLHF. In DNA form, the CDR3 reads TGTGCCAGCAGGGGGACCACAACTAATTCACCCCTCCACTTT. This chain links TRBV2 with TRBJ1-6, with D perhaps TRBD1 (5 bases). The V and J ends lost 6 bases and 6 bases respectively, with 12 bases between them. The CDR3 covers 14 residues. Per the germline V gene, CDR1 is SNHLY and CDR2 is FYNNEI.

This rearrangement joins TRBV5-8 to TRBJ2-3, with a tentative D call TRBD1 (6 bases). V dropped 6 bases and J dropped 6 bases, with 17 bases sitting between them. Germline values: CDR1 SGHTS, CDR2 YDEGEE. There are 14 residues in the CDR3. The CDR3 region is CASINRDGLDTQYF. CDR3 DNA: TGTGCCAGCATCAACAGGGACGGCCTGGATACGCAGTATTTT.

This clone was found once. This chain uses TRBV5-4 with TRBJ2-5; TRBD2 aligns across 13 bases. Germline CDR1 is SGHNT and CDR2 is YYREEE (reference sequence). J lost 3 bases, V lost 4 bases, and 6 bases had no gene match. CDR3 size: 16 residues. CDR3 amino acids: CASSPSGTSGKETQYF. CDR3 nucleotide sequence: TGTGCCAGCAGCCCTAGCGGGACTAGCGGGAAAGAGACCCAGTACTTC.